One and the same sample provided the 26 T cell receptor beta chains below, sequenced in a study of control samples from healthy donors and cancer patients (dated by TCRdb to about 2020). The library was produced with the immunoSEQ multiplex PCR assay. TCRdb re-hosts the immuneACCESS table, in-frame sequences only. Its copies lack some clones; in the studies checked, an unresolved V gene accounts for under half of them, and the cause for the rest is not known. Within this sample are about 130,000 clones, with roughly 91% of them counted one time only. The ten largest clonotypes hold 6% to 9.5% of the sample. Sequencing was performed on PBMCs. These TCRs come from a man between 45 and 60 years old with head and neck cancer.

V gene TRBV9 combines with J gene TRBJ2-7; D uncertain. CDR3 size: 14 residues. Trimming removed 0 bases from V and 1 base from J, with 8 bases in between. Germline CDR1 and CDR2: SGDLS and YYNGEE. The CDR3 protein is CASSVDYGSYEQYF. The CDR3 DNA is TGTGCCAGCAGCGTAGATTACGGTTCCTACGAGCAGTACTTC.

The V gene is TRBV11-3, the J gene TRBJ2-5, with 7 bases matching TRBD2. CDR1 and CDR2 (germline): SGHNT, YENEEA. V trimming: 8 bases; J trimming: 2 bases; junction bases outside the gene matches: 5. The CDR3 extends over 13 amino acids. The CDR3 DNA reads as TGTGCCAGCTCGACTAGCTCGCAAGAGACCCAGTACTTC. Protein sequence: CASSTSSQETQYF.

Points on this clone: The sample carries other DNA sequences with the same CDR3. The V call is TRBV6-4, the J call TRBJ2-1, with D possibly TRBD2 on 6 matching bases. Germline V gene sequence: CDR1 MRHNA, CDR2 SNTAGT. Between the trimmed V and J ends, which lost 4 bases and 12 bases, there was a span of 13 bases. The CDR3 has 12 amino acids. The CDR3 here is CASSGGGDLQFF. The CDR3 DNA sequence: TGTGCCAGCAGTGGGGGAGGAGACTTGCAGTTCTTC.

The genes are TRBV5-4 and TRBJ2-2; 14 positions agree with TRBD2. The germline CDR1 and CDR2 sequences are SGHNT and YYREEE (reference sequence). There are 16 residues in the CDR3. The junction had 7 bases not matched to a gene; V was cut back by 4 bases and J by 8 bases. The CDR3 protein is CASSPGLAGAWGELFF. CDR3 nucleotides: TGTGCCAGCAGCCCGGGACTAGCGGGGGCGTGGGGGGAGCTGTTTTTT.

This sequence joins TRBV19 and TRBJ1-3; D not resolved. V was trimmed by 7 bases and J by 3 bases, leaving 13 bases between them. The germline CDR1 and CDR2 sequences are LNHDA and SQIVND (reference sequence). The CDR3 is made up of 14 amino acids. This CDR3 is CASKPSLNGNTIYF. CDR3 bases: TGTGCCAGTAAACCTAGCCTGAATGGAAACACCATATATTTT.

This rearrangement joins TRBV11-2 to TRBJ1-6; D gene uncertain. The CDR3 has 15 residues. The V end was cut by 1 base, the J end by 3 bases, with 7 bases between. The germline CDR1 and CDR2 sequences are SGHAT and FQNNGV. The CDR3 DNA sequence: TGTGCCAGCAGCTTAGCGGCGTACTATAATTCACCCCTCCACTTT. Its protein product is CASSLAAYYNSPLHF.

The rearrangement uses TRBV11-2 and TRBJ2-7; 9 bases agree with TRBD1. CDR3 length: 15 residues. V trimming: 4 bases; J trimming: 0 bases; junction bases outside the gene matches: 4. CDR1 SGHAT and CDR2 FQNNGV come from the germline V gene. CDR3 DNA: TGTGCCAGCAGCTACGGGACAGGGCCCTCCTACGAGCAGTACTTC. Translated, it gives CASSYGTGPSYEQYF.

The chain has TRBV19 and TRBJ1-5; perhaps TRBD1 as D (6 bases). The CDR3 runs 18 residues. Germline CDR1 reads LNHDA; CDR2 reads SQIVND (reference sequence). V lost 5 bases, J lost 6 bases, and 26 bases lay in between. The CDR3 loop is CASSSVFYGGLFVQPQHF. The CDR3 DNA reads TGTGCCAGTAGTTCCGTGTTTTATGGGGGGCTGTTTGTTCAGCCCCAGCATTTT.

This chain uses TRBV2 with TRBJ2-7; D may be TRBD1 (6 bases). V dropped 6 bases and J dropped 6 bases, with 15 bases sitting between them. This CDR3 is built from 13 residues. Germline CDR1 and CDR2: SNHLY and FYNNEI. CDR3 in amino acids: CASSLTGLSEQYF. In nucleotides, the CDR3 is TGTGCCAGCAGCCTGACAGGCCTTAGCGAGCAGTACTTC. Filled out from reference TRBV2 and TRBJ2-7, the complete variable domain reads EPEVTQTPSHQVTQMGQEVILRCVPISNHLYFYWYRQILGQKVEFLVSFYNNEISEKSEIFDDQFSVERPDGSNFTLKIRSTKLEDSAMYFCASSLTGLSEQYFGPGTRLTVT.

The chain couples TRBV11-3 to TRBJ1-2; 7 bases fit TRBD1. V lost 6 bases to trimming and J lost 2 bases; unmatched junction nucleotides: 6. The germline gives CDR1 SGHNT, CDR2 YENEEA. The CDR3 contains 14 residues. CDR3 loop: CASRQGQRNYGYTF. CDR3 in DNA: TGTGCCAGCAGACAGGGGCAACGGAACTATGGCTACACCTTC.

The chain links TRBV5-6 to TRBJ1-2; D uncertain. This CDR3 comprises 13 residues. Germline V gene sequence: CDR1 SGHDT, CDR2 YYEEEE. V was clipped by 3 bases and J by 3 bases, with 9 bases between them. CDR3 nucleotide sequence: TGTGCCAGCAGCTCGAGGGAGGACTATGGCTACACCTTC. Translation gives CASSSREDYGYTF.

The chain couples TRBV3-1 (or the pseudogene TRBV3-2) to TRBJ2-3; 10 nucleotides line up with TRBD2. Germline-derived CDR1 and CDR2 are LGHDT and YNNKEL (reference sequence). J was trimmed by 3 bases and V by 1 base; bases with no gene match: 4. The length of the CDR3 is 16 residues. The CDR3 loop is CASSQGLAGVTDTQYF. Here the CDR3 DNA reads TGTGCCAGCAGCCAAGGGCTAGCGGGAGTAACAGATACGCAGTATTTT.

This clone appeared once. CDR3 DNA sequence: TGTGCCAGCAGGTTAGGGACTAGCGGGGGAGAGACCCAGTACTTC. This sequence encodes CASRLGTSGGETQYF. The J gene is TRBJ2-5, the V gene TRBV2, with TRBD2 identical over 14 bases. In germline, CDR1 is SNHLY, CDR2 FYNNEI. This CDR3 contains 15 residues. V lost 6 bases and J lost 4; bases outside the gene matches: 4.

The J gene is TRBJ2-1, the V gene TRBV29-1, with 11 positions matching TRBD1. V trimming: 1 base; J trimming: 2 bases; junction bases outside the gene matches: 13. The CDR3 is 19 amino acids. Germline V gives CDR1 SQVTM, CDR2 ANQGSEA. The DNA for the CDR3 is TGCAGCGTTGAAGGGGGGGACAGGGGGATAGCGGGGGCCTACAATGAGCAGTTCTTC. Its translation is CSVEGGDRGIAGAYNEQFF.

This clone has a handful of counts. The CDR3 reads CASSSYTEAFF. In DNA, the CDR3 is TGTGCCAGCAGCTCCTACACTGAAGCTTTCTTT. The V and J genes are TRBV14 and TRBJ1-1; no firm D call. Trimming pared 5 bases from V and 3 bases from J, leaving 4 bases between. CDR1 and CDR2 (germline): SGHDN, FVKESK. The CDR3 totals 11 residues.

The chain links TRBV4-1 to TRBJ2-2; D is unclear. V gave up 6 bases and J gave up 1 base, with 9 bases separating them. Per germline, CDR1 MGHRA and CDR2 YSYEKL. The CDR3 has 14 residues. CDR3 sequence reads: CASSVIQNTGELFF. The DNA for the CDR3 is TGCGCCAGCAGTGTTATCCAGAACACCGGGGAGCTGTTTTTT.

This clone turned up a few times. The chain recombines TRBV11-2 with TRBJ2-6; no clear D gene. Germline CDR1 and CDR2: SGHAT and FQNNGV. The CDR3 contains 15 residues. The V gene lost 1 base and the J gene lost 0 bases, with 4 bases spanning the gap. The CDR3 region is CASSLVPSGANVLTF. As DNA, the CDR3 is TGTGCCAGCAGCTTAGTTCCCTCTGGGGCCAACGTCCTGACTTTC. The whole variable domain, remainder taken from reference TRBV11-2 and TRBJ2-6, is EAGVAQSPRYKIIEKRQSVAFWCNPISGHATLYWYQQILGQGPKLLIQFQNNGVVDDSQLPKDRFSAERLKGVDSTLKIQPAKLEDSAVYLCASSLVPSGANVLTFGAGSRLTVL.

CDR3 sequence reads: CASSSGLAGDEQYF. CDR3 sequence (DNA): TGTGCCAGCTCATCCGGACTAGCGGGAGACGAGCAGTACTTC. The V gene is TRBV28, the J gene TRBJ2-7; 13 bases map to TRBD2. CDR1 and CDR2 (germline): MDHEN, SYDVKM. There are 14 residues in the CDR3. Unmatched junction bases numbered 6, after V lost 8 bases and J lost 5 bases.

This clone was seen more than once but under ten times. This rearrangement joins TRBV15 to TRBJ2-1, with TRBD2 as a possible D gene (6 bases). The CDR3 totals 13 residues. CDR1 is LNHNV and CDR2 is YYDKDF in the germline V gene (reference sequence). V was cut by 0 bases and J by 8 bases, with 8 bases left in between. The CDR3 region is CATSREGGDEQFF. CDR3 DNA sequence: TGTGCCACCAGCAGAGAAGGAGGGGATGAGCAGTTCTTC.

The chain links TRBV27 to TRBJ2-7; D may match TRBD1 or TRBD2 (6 bases each). This CDR3 is 14 amino acids long. CDR1 is MNHEY, CDR2 SMNVEV, per germline (reference sequence). With 8 bases removed from V and 5 bases from J, the gap between germline ends came to 19 bases. CDR3 in DNA: TGTGCCAGCGCCCAGGGGTCCCGGGGGAACGAGCAGTACTTC. It encodes CASAQGSRGNEQYF.

V usage is TRBV30 and J usage is TRBJ2-7, with no clear D. Germline V gene data show CDR1 as GTSNPN and CDR2 as SVGIG (reference sequence). This CDR3 has 13 amino acids. Trimming shortened V by 1 base and J by 3 bases, and 10 bases separated the two germline ends. As DNA, the CDR3 is TGTGCCTGGAGTGAGGGCAGCTACTACGAGCAGTACTTC. It specifies CAWSEGSYYEQYF.

This chain joins TRBV6-5 and TRBJ1-2, with D uncertain. The CDR3 extends over 14 amino acids. V was clipped by 5 bases and J by 6 bases, with 16 bases between them. From germline, CDR1 is MNHEY and CDR2 SVGAGI. CDR3 nucleotides: TGTGCCAGCAGTCAGACGGCCCTTAGTGATGGCTACACCTTC. It is translated as CASSQTALSDGYTF.

Here the CDR3 DNA reads TGTGCCAGCAGCCAAGTAGGGGGGAGGGCCGAAGCCGAGCAGTACTTC. It is translated as CASSQVGGRAEAEQYF. The chain carries TRBV3-1 (or the pseudogene TRBV3-2) and TRBJ2-7; possible D gene TRBD2, 7 bases. Germline CDR1 is LGHDT and CDR2 is YNNKEL (reference sequence). There are 16 residues in the CDR3. Trimming removed 1 base from V and 6 bases from J, with 19 bases in between.

This sequence joins TRBV7-9 and TRBJ2-1; the D is unclear. Germline CDR1 is SEHNR and CDR2 is FQNEAQ (reference sequence). V shed 5 bases and J shed 4 bases, with 12 bases lying between them. CDR3 length: 14 amino acids. CDR3 sequence (DNA): TGTGCCAGCAGCCTAAGCCTGAATTACAATGAGCAGTTCTTC. This gives the protein CASSLSLNYNEQFF.

The V gene is TRBV23-1, the J gene TRBJ1-5; no clear D. TRBV23-1 is given ORF status, its function remaining uncertain. The CDR3 totals 16 residues. Trimming removed 4 bases at V and 5 bases at J, with 18 bases between. CDR3 sequence reads: CASSRYGSPFDQPQHF. The DNA of the CDR3 is TGCGCCAGCAGTCGTTACGGCAGTCCCTTCGATCAGCCCCAGCATTTT.

The rearrangement uses TRBV30 and TRBJ2-1; D gene ambiguous. This CDR3 contains 15 residues. V dropped 7 bases and J dropped 5 bases, with 21 bases sitting between them. Germline V gene sequence: CDR1 GTSNPN, CDR2 SVGIG (reference sequence). The CDR3 DNA is TGTGCCTTACTTAAGACCCTGACGGCAAACAATGAGCAGTTCTTC. Amino acid sequence: CALLKTLTANNEQFF.